This TCR beta chain is drawn from a study of post-analysis software for immune sequencing data. The overall study: Some patients lacked subtype; others had relapsing-remitting, secondary progressive or progressive-relapsing disease. Study-wide results and limits: When patients were compared with controls, 4 or 5 TRBV segments were more frequent, TRBV5-6, TRBV5-1 and TRBV20-1 among them. For normalized Chao1 diversity, multiple sclerosis patients scored significantly lower than controls did. Pronounced co-clustering by F measure was evident among identically batched samples.

TCR beta libraries were prepared from cDNA with unique molecular identifiers. TCRdb redid the calling of the PCR reads with MiXCR, one entry per CDR3 protein. The sample has 750,000 to 950,000 distinct CDR3 sequences; approximately 50% are singletons. Trimming pared 6 bases from V and 3 bases from J, leaving 17 bases between. The CDR3 has 15 residues. The germline CDR1 and CDR2 sequences are ENHRY and SYGVKD. Turning to this clonotype: The antigen is undetermined.

The sequenced sample consisted of blood. The genes are TRBV10-3 and TRBJ1-2, with a weak D call TRBD1 (5 bases). The TCR was taken from a girl under 18 with multiple sclerosis. The CDR3 is CAIRRLGRPYYGYTF. The DNA of the CDR3 is TGTGCCATCAGGAGACTGGGACGGCCTTACTATGGCTACACCTTC.